A single sample gave rise to the 31 T cell receptor beta chains below, sequenced in a study of blood T cells in healthy people across ages. A second PCR, run for about 7 to 11 cycles, used a sample-barcoded 5' primer plus a J-beta primer mix. TCRdb itself ran the 5' RACE reads through MiXCR, one entry per CDR3 protein. This sample has about 1,500,000 distinct CDR3 sequences, with roughly 27% found just once. The sample consisted of blood. The receptor source for this set is a woman aged 30 to 39 in good health.

Ten or more counts support this clonotype. The chain has TRBV9 and TRBJ2-3; no reliable D call. Germline values: CDR1 SGDLS, CDR2 YYNGEE. This CDR3 spans 13 amino acids. Between the trimmed V and J ends, which lost 0 bases and 3 bases, there was a span of 5 bases. The CDR3, as DNA: TGTGCCAGCAGCGTAGAATGGACAGATACGCAGTATTTT. This codes for CASSVEWTDTQYF.

Details on this clonotype: Being one base from a much bigger clone, this may be a read error. This chain links TRBV12-3 or TRBV12-4 with TRBJ1-2; D gene uncertain. The CDR3 runs 12 residues. This chain's CDR3 is CASRSYSYGHTF. The CDR3 DNA reads TGTGCCAGCAGAAGTTACAGCTATGGCCACACCTTC.

This chain joins TRBV7-3 and TRBJ2-6; 9 positions match TRBD1. The CDR3 runs to 19 residues. The germline CDR1 and CDR2 sequences are SGHTA and FQGTGA. V gave up 4 bases and J gave up 0 bases; unmatched junction bases: 10. CDR3 sequence reads: CASSSPAGTGPSGANVLTF. The CDR3 region has the DNA TGTGCCAGCAGCTCGCCCGCCGGGACAGGGCCCTCTGGGGCCAACGTCCTGACTTTC.

This clonotype was counted only a few times. J is TRBJ1-1 and V is TRBV6-5, with 7 bases aligning to TRBD1. Per germline, CDR1 MNHEY and CDR2 SVGAGI. V trimming: 5 bases; J trimming: 0 bases; junction bases outside the gene matches: 0. The CDR3 extends over 13 amino acids. The CDR3 DNA follows: TGTGCCAGCAGTGGGACAGTGAACACTGAAGCTTTCTTT. Translation gives CASSGTVNTEAFF.

The chain recombines TRBV15 with TRBJ1-3; 10 bases match TRBD1. The V segment lost 0 bases and the J segment 3 bases; nucleotides outside the gene matches: 8. Looked up from germline, CDR1 is LNHNV and CDR2 is YYDKDF (reference sequence). The CDR3 sequence is 18 residues long. The DNA of the CDR3 is TGTGCCACCAGCAGAGATCCCCTGACAGGGGGCTTTGGAAACACCATATATTTT. Translation: CATSRDPLTGGFGNTIYF.

The chain links TRBV7-8 to TRBJ1-5; D may be TRBD1 (6 bases). CDR1 is SGHVS, CDR2 FQNEAQ, per germline. V lost 2 bases and J 4 bases, leaving 18 bases between the germline ends. This CDR3 is 17 amino acids long. The CDR3 region is CASSLYPRGGINQPQHF. DNA of the CDR3: TGTGCCAGCAGCTTATACCCCAGGGGAGGAATAAATCAGCCCCAGCATTTT.

This clonotype was detected only once. This sequence joins TRBV28 and TRBJ1-2; maybe TRBD1 (6 bases). Trimming removed 8 bases at V and 7 bases at J, with 20 bases between. The germline CDR1 and CDR2 sequences are MDHEN and SYDVKM. The CDR3 loop spans 14 amino acids. The CDR3 nucleotides are TGTGCCAGCGCCAAAGGCGGGGGGCCGGCTGGCTACACCTTC. Residues: CASAKGGGPAGYTF.

This clonotype was picked up a small number of times. The chain uses TRBV20-1 and TRBJ2-7; D tentatively reads TRBD1 or TRBD2 (5 bases each). The germline V gene has CDR1 DFQATT and CDR2 SNEGSKA (reference sequence). CDR3 length: 12 residues. V was cut by 6 bases and J by 3 bases, with 12 bases left in between. CDR3 amino acids: CSAVRDLYEQYF. The CDR3 nucleotides read TGCAGTGCGGTCCGGGACCTCTACGAGCAGTACTTC.

This clonotype was seen only a few times. This sequence joins TRBV7-2 and TRBJ2-7; the D gene is possibly TRBD2 (6 bases). Trimming took off 5 bases at V and 0 bases at J, with 14 bases between the two ends. From germline, CDR1 is SGHTA and CDR2 FQGNSA. CDR3 length: 15 amino acids. CDR3 in DNA: TGTGCCAGCAGCCTACGGGACTTCCCCTCCTACGAGCAGTACTTC. Translation gives CASSLRDFPSYEQYF. Drawing the rest from reference TRBV7-2 and TRBJ2-7, the complete variable domain is GAGVSQSPSNKVTEKGKDVELRCDPISGHTALYWYRQSLGQGLEFLIYFQGNSAPDKSGLPSDRFSAERTGGSVSTLTIQRTQQEDSAVYLCASSLRDFPSYEQYFGPGTRLTVT.

J is TRBJ1-1 and V is TRBV20-1; maybe TRBD1 (6 bases). Trimming removed 5 bases at V and 5 bases at J, with 12 bases between. The CDR3 is 12 residues long. Germline-derived CDR1 and CDR2 are DFQATT and SNEGSKA (reference sequence). In DNA, the CDR3 is TGCAGTGCTTTCAGGGGCGGGACTGAAGCTTTCTTT. Translating it yields CSAFRGGTEAFF.

This clonotype was counted a few times. V gene TRBV6-6 combines with J gene TRBJ1-2, with D hard to call. Germline lookup yields CDR1 MNHNY and CDR2 SVGAGI (reference sequence). The V end was cut by 7 bases, the J end by 0 bases, with 9 bases between. This CDR3 has 13 residues. CDR3: CASTGYANYGYTF. CDR3 DNA sequence: TGTGCCAGCACAGGCTACGCTAACTATGGCTACACCTTC.

This clonotype was observed many times. The chain recombines TRBV2 with TRBJ1-4; D is uncertain. Deletions cut 6 bases from V and 4 bases from J, with 3 bases between. CDR1 and CDR2 from the germline V gene are SNHLY and FYNNEI. This CDR3 is built from 11 residues. The CDR3 nucleotides are TGTGCCAGCAGGAGTAATGAAAAACTGTTTTTT. Amino acid sequence: CASRSNEKLFF. The full variable domain, in which reference TRBV2 and TRBJ1-4 provide the parts outside the CDR3, is EPEVTQTPSHQVTQMGQEVILRCVPISNHLYFYWYRQILGQKVEFLVSFYNNEISEKSEIFDDQFSVERPDGSNFTLKIRSTKLEDSAMYFCASRSNEKLFFGSGTQLSVL.

Notes on this clonotype: Germline and junction disagree at one end, which may indicate a read error. The V gene is TRBV12-3 or TRBV12-4, the J gene TRBJ2-3, with TRBD2 identical over 7 bases. The CDR3 extends over 15 amino acids. CDR3 in amino acids: CVSSGPGLTTDTQYF. CDR3 bases: TGTGTCAGCAGCGGGCCGGGACTAACCACAGATACGCAGTATTTT.

There are many counts of this clonotype. V and J are TRBV6-5 and TRBJ2-5; D is possibly TRBD1 (6 bases). CDR1 is MNHEY, CDR2 SVGAGI, per germline. V shed 4 bases and J shed 2 bases, with 14 bases lying between them. CDR3 length equals 15 residues. The CDR3 reads CASSLRQVLQETQYF. As DNA, the CDR3 is TGTGCCAGCAGTTTGAGACAGGTCCTACAAGAGACCCAGTACTTC.

This clonotype was seen only a few times. The chain uses TRBV21-1 and TRBJ2-5. TRBV21-1 is a pseudogene locus. The CDR3 covers 17 residues. The CDR3 DNA sequence: TGTGCCAGCAGCAAAGAAGACGAAGCAGAGAAAAACGAGACCCAGTACTTC. This codes for CASSKEDEAEKNETQYF.

The chain carries TRBV7-9 and TRBJ2-3, with a weak D call TRBD2 (6 bases). Germline loops: CDR1 SEHNR, CDR2 FQNEAQ (reference sequence). Trimming cost V 7 bases and J 0 bases, with 17 bases left between them. This CDR3 contains 16 residues. The CDR3 loop is CASKVPVGTSTDTQYF. The DNA of the CDR3 is TGTGCCAGCAAGGTGCCTGTGGGGACTAGCACAGATACGCAGTATTTT.

The table lists this clonotype with a count of one. The chain uses TRBV7-9 and TRBJ2-1; D gene unclear. Germline V lookup: CDR1 SEHNR, CDR2 FQNEAQ (reference sequence). Trimming took 4 bases from V and 7 from J, leaving 14 bases between them. The CDR3 loop spans 14 amino acids. CDR3 in DNA: TGTGCCAGCAGCTATGACCCCCCACGGAATGAGCAGTTCTTC. Protein product: CASSYDPPRNEQFF.

The chain has TRBV2 and TRBJ2-1; 7 bases match TRBD2. The CDR3 sequence is 14 residues long. The germline gives CDR1 SNHLY, CDR2 FYNNEI. V lost 9 bases to trimming and J lost 6 bases; unmatched junction nucleotides: 11. CDR3 in DNA: TGTGCCAGGGAGGAGCGGGACTCCGCCAATGAGCAGTTCTTC. It codes for CAREERDSANEQFF.

The V call is TRBV6-5, the J call TRBJ2-3; TRBD1 might be the D (6 bases). CDR1 and CDR2 (germline): MNHEY, SVGAGI. Trimming cost V 2 bases and J 3 bases, with 12 bases left between them. The CDR3 has 15 amino acids. In nucleotides, the CDR3 is TGTGCCAGCAGTTACAAGGGGGAAAGGACAGATACGCAGTATTTT. It codes for CASSYKGERTDTQYF.

With regard to this clonotype: The junction departs from the called germline gene at one end, perhaps through a read error. The chain couples TRBV20-1 to TRBJ2-1; D possibly corresponds to TRBD1 (6 bases). The CDR3 contains 13 residues. CDR1 DFQATT and CDR2 SNEGSKA come from the germline V gene (reference sequence). The CDR3 coding sequence is TGCGGTGCAAGAGAAGGGACAATTAATGAGCAGTTCTTC. This codes for CGAREGTINEQFF.

The chain carries TRBV6-5 and TRBJ2-7, with D perhaps assigned TRBD1 or TRBD2 (5 bases each). Judging by the DNA end, TRBJ2-5 fits better; the J call may be wrong. Germline lookup yields CDR1 MNHEY and CDR2 SVGAGI. This CDR3 spans 15 amino acids. CDR3 protein: CASSDLGATGETQYF. Here the CDR3 DNA reads TGTGCCAGCAGTGACCTCGGGGCGACGGGGGAGACCCAGTACTTC.

This clonotype has a handful of counts. Here the CDR3 DNA reads TGCAGTGCTAGAGATCCCCTGGCGGTAGCGGGGGTGGAGACCCAGTACTTC. Protein: CSARDPLAVAGVETQYF. The V call is TRBV20-1, the J call TRBJ2-7; 9 nucleotides line up with TRBD2. The J call may not be correct, given that the DNA end is closer to TRBJ2-5. The CDR3 has 17 residues. The germline gives CDR1 DFQATT, CDR2 SNEGSKA (reference sequence).

This clonotype has more than one count but fewer than ten. The genes are TRBV11-2 and TRBJ1-1; the D is unclear. Trimming left V 5 bases short and J 2 bases short, with 12 bases between. The CDR3 runs to 14 residues. Germline assignment: CDR1 SGHAT and CDR2 FQNNGV. DNA for the CDR3: TGTGCCAGCAGCCTAGTCCTGACAAACACTGAAGCTTTCTTT. This gives the protein CASSLVLTNTEAFF.

The gene calls are TRBV5-5 and TRBJ2-5; 10 bases match TRBD1. V dropped 1 base and J dropped 5; count of bases not matched to a gene: 8. CDR1 and CDR2 (germline): SGHKS, YYEKEE (reference sequence). The CDR3 totals 16 residues. CDR3 in amino acids: CASSLPGTGVDETQYF. The CDR3 bases are TGTGCCAGCAGCTTGCCCGGGACAGGGGTTGATGAGACCCAGTACTTC. The full variable domain, with the rest looked up from reference TRBV5-5 and TRBJ2-5, is DAGVTQSPTHLIKTRGQQVTLRCSPISGHKSVSWYQQVLGQGPQFIFQYYEKEERGRGNFPDRFSARQFPNYSSELNVNALLLGDSALYLCASSLPGTGVDETQYFGPGTRLLVL.

The V and J genes are TRBV10-2 and TRBJ2-1; 8 bases map to TRBD2. The germline V gene has CDR1 WSHSY and CDR2 SAAADI. V shed 3 bases and J 13 bases; nucleotides not matched to a gene: 8. This CDR3 has 13 residues. DNA of the CDR3: TGCGCCAGCAGTGATGGACTAGCCTGGCCACAGTTCTTC. This gives the protein CASSDGLAWPQFF.

Here the CDR3 reads CAISSGLAGSNEQFF. The DNA for the CDR3 is TGTGCCATCAGTAGCGGACTAGCGGGGAGCAATGAGCAGTTCTTC. V usage is TRBV10-3 and J usage is TRBJ2-1; 12 bases line up with TRBD2. Germline CDR1 is ENHRY and CDR2 is SYGVKD. The CDR3 loop spans 15 amino acids. J lost 6 bases, V lost 5 bases, and 5 bases had no gene match.

J is TRBJ1-1 and V is TRBV2; TRBD1 is a possible D gene (5 bases). This CDR3 contains 13 residues. Germline-derived CDR1 and CDR2 are SNHLY and FYNNEI. Deletions cut 8 bases from V and 5 bases from J, with 15 bases between. The CDR3 here is CASPRGRRTEAFF. The DNA for the CDR3 is TGTGCCAGCCCGAGGGGCAGGCGAACTGAAGCTTTCTTT.

The chain uses TRBV30 and TRBJ1-4, with unresolved D. Trimming took 4 bases from V and 7 from J, leaving 13 bases between them. The CDR3 spans 13 residues. CDR1 and CDR2 from the germline V gene are GTSNPN and SVGIG (reference sequence). The DNA for the CDR3 is TGTGCCTGGACTACGGGGTTGGGTGAAAAACTGTTTTTT. Residues: CAWTTGLGEKLFF.

This chain uses TRBV4-2 with TRBJ2-2; D possibly corresponds to TRBD2 (6 bases). Per germline, CDR1 LGHNA and CDR2 YNFKEQ. The CDR3 length is 14 residues. Deletions cut 0 bases from V and 10 bases from J, with 12 bases between. CDR3 loop: CASSQESAGEELFF. CDR3 nucleotides: TGTGCCAGCAGCCAAGAGTCAGCGGGTGAGGAGCTGTTTTTT.

The gene calls are TRBV20-1 and TRBJ2-3, with D unclear. The ends were cut back, 8 bases at V and 4 bases at J, with 19 bases in the middle. This CDR3 is 14 amino acids long. The V gene's germline CDR1 is DFQATT and CDR2 SNEGSKA (reference sequence). CDR3: CSPREEVGADTQYF. The CDR3 DNA reads as TGCAGTCCCAGAGAAGAAGTTGGGGCAGATACGCAGTATTTT.

Points on this clonotype: A junction boundary mismatches the germline segment, possibly from a read error. The chain employs TRBV12-3 or TRBV12-4 and TRBJ2-7; 7 positions match TRBD1. The CDR3 is made up of 14 amino acids. The CDR3 here is CAGSPTGRGREQYF. The CDR3 DNA reads as TGTGCCGGCAGTCCCACTGGAAGGGGGCGCGAGCAGTACTTC.